The clone carrying this T cell receptor (beta chain) was seen many times. Its antigen remains unknown. This record comes from a study of blood T cells in healthy people across ages. Study outcomes and limitations: With donor CMV status unknown, expanded clonotype changes were possibly confounded. Naive CD4+ cell counts and diversity both ran higher in long-lived than in aged donors.

Sample-barcoded 5' priming and a J-beta primer mix drove a second PCR of 7 to 11 cycles. Each of the cDNA molecules was tagged by a template-switch adaptor with 12 random nucleotides. One entry per CDR3 protein results from TCRdb running MiXCR on the 5' RACE reads. The profile shows 700,000 to 850,000 distinct CDR3 sequences, 35% to 40% of them singletons. The J segment lost 7 bases and the V segment lost 2 bases, leaving 7 bases of the junction unmatched. The germline V gene has CDR1 SGHDN and CDR2 FVKESK. The length of the CDR3 is 14 residues. Sequences were obtained from blood. The rearrangement uses TRBV14 and TRBJ1-2; 7 nucleotides agree with TRBD1. This clonotype originated in a man aged 18 to 29 in good health. The CDR3 sequence: CASSQTPGTAGYTF. CDR3 DNA sequence: TGTGCCAGCAGCCAAACGCCCGGGACAGCTGGCTACACCTTC. The full variable domain, with the rest looked up from reference TRBV14 and TRBJ1-2, is EAGVTQFPSHSVIEKGQTVTLRCDPISGHDNLYWYRRVMGKEIKFLLHFVKESKQDESGMPNNRFLAERTGGTYSTLKVQPAELEDSGVYFCASSQTPGTAGYTFGSGTRLTVV.